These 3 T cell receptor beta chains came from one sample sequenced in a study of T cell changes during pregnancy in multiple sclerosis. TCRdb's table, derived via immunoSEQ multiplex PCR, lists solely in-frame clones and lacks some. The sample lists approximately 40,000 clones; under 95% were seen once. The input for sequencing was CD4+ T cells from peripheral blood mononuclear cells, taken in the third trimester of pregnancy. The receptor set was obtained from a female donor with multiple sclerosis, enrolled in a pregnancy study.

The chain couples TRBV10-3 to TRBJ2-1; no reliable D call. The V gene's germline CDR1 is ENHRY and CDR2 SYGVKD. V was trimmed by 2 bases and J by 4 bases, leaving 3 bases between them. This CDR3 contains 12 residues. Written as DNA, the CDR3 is TGTGCCATCAGTGAGCCATACAATGAGCAGTTCTTC. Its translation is CAISEPYNEQFF.

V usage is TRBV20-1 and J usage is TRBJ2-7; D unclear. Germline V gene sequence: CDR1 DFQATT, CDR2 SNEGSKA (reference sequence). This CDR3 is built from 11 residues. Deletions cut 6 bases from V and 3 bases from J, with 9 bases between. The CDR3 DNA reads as TGCAGTGCCAGTGGCGGCTACGAGCAGTACTTC. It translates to CSASGGYEQYF.

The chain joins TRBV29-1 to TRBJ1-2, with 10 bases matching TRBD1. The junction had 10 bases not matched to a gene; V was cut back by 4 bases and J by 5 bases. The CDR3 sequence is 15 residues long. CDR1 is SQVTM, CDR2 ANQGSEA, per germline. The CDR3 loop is CSVVTGQGVGYGYTF. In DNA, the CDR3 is TGCAGCGTTGTAACCGGACAGGGGGTCGGGTATGGCTACACCTTC.